These 21 T cell receptor beta chains originate from one sample sequenced in a study of cytomegalovirus exposure and HLA in healthy donors. The PCR contained 60 Vbeta and 13 Jbeta primers. Sequenced by immunoSEQ multiplex PCR; TCRdb stores in-frame clones only, minus some. The repertoire includes about 140,000 clones, approximately 8.9% of them detected once, and roughly 6.4% sits in the top ten. Material: PBMCs. Receptors originate from a woman between 40 and 50 years old in good health and CMV-seropositive.

In its sample, this clone was seen a few times. The chain is built from TRBV6-6 and TRBJ1-6, with TRBD1 as a possible D gene (6 bases). The V end was cut by 7 bases, the J end by 7 bases, with 17 bases between. The CDR3 consists of 15 residues. Germline V gene lookup returns CDR1 MNHNY and CDR2 SVGAGI (reference sequence). The CDR3 is CASNHPTGVNSPLHF. The CDR3 DNA reads as TGTGCCAGCAACCACCCGACAGGAGTCAATTCACCCCTCCACTTT.

As regards this clone: The DNA is left out, because the CDR3 cannot be placed on it with certainty; the CDR3 is given as TCRdb lists it. V usage is TRBV2 and J usage is TRBJ1-2. The CDR3 totals 15 residues, both ends included. The germline gives CDR1 SNHLY, CDR2 FYNNEI. The CDR3 reads CASSSSLAGNYGYTF.

In its sample, this clone was seen a few times. This chain connects TRBV5-6 to TRBJ1-5; unclear D gene. The CDR3 extends over 12 amino acids. V lost 0 bases to trimming and J lost 5 bases, with 3 bases between them. The germline V gene has CDR1 SGHDT and CDR2 YYEEEE. The CDR3 coding sequence is TGTGCCAGCAGCTTGGTAGATCAGCCCCAGCATTTT. Translated: CASSLVDQPQHF.

The sample holds a few counts of this clone. This chain joins TRBV6-1 and TRBJ2-3; 10 bases match TRBD1. CDR3 size: 15 residues. The V gene's germline CDR1 is MNHNS and CDR2 SASEGT. Unmatched junction bases numbered 7, after V lost 6 bases and J lost 4 bases. Written as DNA, the CDR3 is TGTGCCAGCAGCCCGGGACAGGGGTCCGCAGATACGCAGTATTTT. Amino acid sequence: CASSPGQGSADTQYF.

This clone occurred a few times. This chain joins TRBV6-5 and TRBJ2-7; D may be TRBD1 (6 bases). V lost 7 bases, J lost 4 bases, and 11 bases lay in between. The CDR3 is 12 amino acids. The V gene's germline CDR1 is MNHEY and CDR2 SVGAGI. Written as DNA, the CDR3 is TGTGCCAGCACGGGGACAAGTTACGAGCAGTACTTC. Its protein product is CASTGTSYEQYF.

This clone was detected only a few times. CDR3: CSAQIKNRGGTEAFF. DNA for the CDR3: TGCAGCGCCCAGATTAAAAACAGGGGAGGCACTGAAGCTTTCTTT. The chain is built from TRBV29-1 and TRBJ1-1; 7 bases match TRBD1. The CDR3 length is 15 residues. The V and J ends lost 7 bases and 4 bases, in that order; junction bases with no gene match: 15. Per germline, CDR1 SQVTM and CDR2 ANQGSEA.

This chain joins TRBV11-2 and TRBJ2-2; 8 bases are shared with TRBD1. Germline V lookup: CDR1 SGHAT, CDR2 FQNNGV. The CDR3 totals 15 residues. The trim removed 5 bases at V and 5 bases at J, leaving 7 bases unmatched. The CDR3, as DNA: TGTGCCAGCAGCCACGGACAGGGTGATACCGGGGAGCTGTTTTTT. It codes for CASSHGQGDTGELFF.

This clone was recorded a few times. The gene calls are TRBV4-1 and TRBJ2-3, with 10 bases aligning to TRBD2. Per germline, CDR1 MGHRA and CDR2 YSYEKL. V lost 3 bases and J lost 4; bases outside the gene matches: 7. This CDR3 comprises 16 residues. The CDR3: CASSHKQAGGPDTQYF. CDR3 nucleotide sequence: TGCGCCAGCAGCCATAAGCAAGCGGGGGGGCCAGATACGCAGTATTTT.

This clone has a handful of counts. The V call is TRBV5-1, the J call TRBJ2-7; 12 bases agree with TRBD1. Unmatched junction bases numbered 10, after V lost 3 bases and J lost 6 bases. The CDR3 loop spans 16 amino acids. The germline V gene has CDR1 SGHRS and CDR2 YFSETQ. Here the CDR3 reads CASSSGTGGGPSEQYF. The CDR3 nucleotides read TGCGCCAGCAGCTCGGGGACAGGGGGCGGACCTTCCGAGCAGTACTTC.

The chain joins TRBV5-5 to TRBJ1-1; 9 bases fit TRBD1. The junction had 10 bases not matched to a gene; V was cut back by 4 bases and J by 3 bases. The germline V gene encodes CDR1 SGHKS and CDR2 YYEKEE (reference sequence). The CDR3 totals 16 residues. CDR3 DNA sequence: TGTGCCAGCAGCCCTATTGCGGGACAGGGTCACACTGAAGCTTTCTTT. Residues: CASSPIAGQGHTEAFF.

This chain connects TRBV5-1 to TRBJ2-3, with TRBD1 as a possible D gene (6 bases). This CDR3 contains 18 residues. V lost 3 bases and J 3 bases, leaving 23 bases between the germline ends. The germline V gene encodes CDR1 SGHRS and CDR2 YFSETQ. The CDR3 loop is CASSYILLRGAKTDTQYF. Here the CDR3 DNA reads TGCGCCAGCAGCTACATACTTCTCAGGGGTGCAAAAACAGATACGCAGTATTTT.

J is TRBJ2-5 and V is TRBV6-5; maybe TRBD2 (5 bases). The CDR3 covers 16 residues. V was shortened by 0 bases and J by 1 base, with 12 bases between the two germline ends. Germline CDR1 reads MNHEY; CDR2 reads SVGAGI. The CDR3 reads CASSYSEVQSQETQYF. In DNA form, the CDR3 reads TGTGCCAGCAGTTACTCGGAGGTTCAGAGCCAAGAGACCCAGTACTTC.

This clone occurred a few times. The V gene is TRBV12-5, the J gene TRBJ2-1; possibly TRBD2 for D (7 bases). The CDR3 covers 14 residues. The germline V gene encodes CDR1 LGHNT and CDR2 FRNRAP. Trimming cost V 7 bases and J 6 bases, with 16 bases left between them. The CDR3 sequence is CASEIAGALNEQFF. In nucleotides, the CDR3 is TGTGCTAGTGAGATCGCGGGGGCCCTCAATGAGCAGTTCTTC.

A few counts support this clone. The chain has TRBV18 and TRBJ1-2, with TRBD1 matching over 9 bases. V lost 6 bases to trimming and J lost 3 bases; unmatched junction nucleotides: 8. The germline gives CDR1 KGHSH, CDR2 LQKENI. The CDR3 is 15 residues long. CDR3 protein: CASSRTGVGDYGYTF. CDR3 bases: TGTGCCAGCTCGCGGACAGGGGTAGGTGACTATGGCTACACCTTC.

About this clone: Other nucleotide sequences in the sample specify the same CDR3. The V and J genes are TRBV5-1 and TRBJ1-6, with D possibly matching TRBD1 (6 bases). Germline CDR1 is SGHRS and CDR2 is YFSETQ. There are 14 residues in the CDR3. V lost 0 bases to trimming and J lost 7 bases, with 8 bases between them. The CDR3 here is CASSLATGNSPLHF. DNA for the CDR3: TGCGCCAGCAGCTTGGCGACAGGAAATTCACCCCTCCACTTT.

V is TRBV19 and J is TRBJ1-2; TRBD1 aligns across 11 bases. The CDR3 extends over 17 amino acids. Losses at the gene ends were 2 bases for V and 2 bases for J; bases not matched to a gene: 7. CDR1 and CDR2 from the germline V gene are LNHDA and SQIVND (reference sequence). The DNA for the CDR3 is TGTGCCAGTAGTATACGCCCCGGGACAGGGGGGAACTATGGCTACACCTTC. Translated, it gives CASSIRPGTGGNYGYTF.

The chain couples TRBV6-1 to TRBJ2-5, with D possibly TRBD1 on 7 matching bases. The V gene's germline CDR1 is MNHNS and CDR2 SASEGT. The ends were cut back, 6 bases at V and 5 bases at J, with 13 bases in the middle. The CDR3 extends over 13 amino acids. The DNA of the CDR3 is TGTGCCAGCAGGTTGACAGGGAGGGAGACCCAGTACTTC. Protein sequence: CASRLTGRETQYF.

This clone was seen a handful of times. The chain is built from TRBV7-8 and TRBJ2-1; 8 bases fit TRBD2. Germline-derived CDR1 and CDR2 are SGHVS and FQNEAQ. The V segment lost 3 bases and the J segment 9 bases; nucleotides outside the gene matches: 10. CDR3 length: 15 amino acids. The chain's CDR3 is CASSFVAGGRGEQFF. The CDR3 nucleotides read TGTGCCAGCAGCTTCGTGGCGGGGGGTAGGGGTGAGCAGTTCTTC.

This clone occurred a few times. The chain joins TRBV13 to TRBJ2-3, with unresolved D. V was trimmed by 4 bases and J by 1 base, leaving 18 bases between them. This CDR3 has 17 amino acids. Per germline, CDR1 PRHDT and CDR2 FYEKMQ (reference sequence). CDR3: CASSSWVGRNRTDTQYF. The DNA for the CDR3 is TGTGCCAGCAGCTCCTGGGTGGGCAGGAACCGCACAGATACGCAGTATTTT.

The gene calls are TRBV19 and TRBJ2-3; D may be TRBD1 (6 bases). From germline, CDR1 is LNHDA and CDR2 SQIVND (reference sequence). Trimming shortened V by 3 bases and J by 10 bases, and 14 bases separated the two germline ends. The CDR3 covers 13 residues. In nucleotides, the CDR3 is TGTGCCAGTAGTATTGAGGCCCCAGGGGCGCAGTATTTT. Residues: CASSIEAPGAQYF. The whole variable domain, filled in from reference TRBV19 and TRBJ2-3, reads DGGITQSPKYLFRKEGQNVTLSCEQNLNHDAMYWYRQDPGQGLRLIYYSQIVNDFQKGDIAEGYSVSREKKESFPLTVTSAQKNPTAFYLCASSIEAPGAQYFGPGTRLTVL.

There are a few counts of this clone. The V gene is TRBV5-1, the J gene TRBJ1-1; 10 positions agree with TRBD1. Trimming at V came to 3 bases and at J to 5 bases, leaving 4 bases not matched to a gene. Germline CDR1 and CDR2: SGHRS and YFSETQ. This CDR3 is built from 14 residues. The CDR3 DNA follows: TGCGCCAGCAGCTCAGGGACAGGGGAGACTGAAGCTTTCTTT. Protein sequence: CASSSGTGETEAFF.